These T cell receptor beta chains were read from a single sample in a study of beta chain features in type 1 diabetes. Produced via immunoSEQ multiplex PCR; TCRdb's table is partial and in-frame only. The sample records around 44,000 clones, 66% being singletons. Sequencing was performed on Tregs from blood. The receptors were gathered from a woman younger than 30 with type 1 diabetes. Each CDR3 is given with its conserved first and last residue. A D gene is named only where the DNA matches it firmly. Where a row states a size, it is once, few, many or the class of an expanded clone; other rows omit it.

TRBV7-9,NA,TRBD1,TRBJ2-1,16,TGTGCCAGCAGCTTTTCAGGGGGCATCAGCTACAATGAGCAGTTCTTC,CASSFSGGISYNEQFF
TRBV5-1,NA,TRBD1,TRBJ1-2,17,TGCGCCAGCAGCTTGGTACGGACAGGGGACCTTCGGGATGGCTACACCTTC,CASSLVRTGDLRDGYTF
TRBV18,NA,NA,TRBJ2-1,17,TGTGCCAGCTCACCACACCCGGCGGGAAGCTCCTACAATGAGCAGTTCTTC,CASSPHPAGSSYNEQFF
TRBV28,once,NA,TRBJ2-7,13,TGTGCCAGCTCAAGACAGGATCCCTACGAGCAGTACTTC,CASSRQDPYEQYF
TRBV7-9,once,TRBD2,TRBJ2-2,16,TGTGCCAGCAGCTCCCCGGGGGGGGCGTACACCGGGGAGCTGTTTTTT,CASSSPGGAYTGELFF
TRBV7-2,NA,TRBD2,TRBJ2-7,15,TGTGCCAGCAGCTCACACGGACGGGGGGTGAAGGAGCAGTACTTC,CASSSHGRGVKEQYF
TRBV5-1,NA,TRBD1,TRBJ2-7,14,TGCGCCAGCAGCCCTATGGACAGGAACTACGAGCAGTACTTC,CASSPMDRNYEQYF
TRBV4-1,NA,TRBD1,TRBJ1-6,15,TGCGCCAGCAGCCGCCGGACAGGGGGCGATTCACCCCTCCACTTT,CASSRRTGGDSPLHF
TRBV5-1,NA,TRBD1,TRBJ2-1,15,TGCGCCAGCAGCGGGGACAGCCGCTCCTACAATGAGCAGTTCTTC,CASSGDSRSYNEQFF
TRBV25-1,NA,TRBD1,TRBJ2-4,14,TGTGCCAGCAGTAAGACAGGGTGGAAGAACATTCAGTACTTC,CASSKTGWKNIQYF
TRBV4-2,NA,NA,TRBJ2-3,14,TGTGCCAGCAGCCAAGATCAGGCAACAGATACGCAGTATTTT,CASSQDQATDTQYF
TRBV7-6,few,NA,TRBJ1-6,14,TGTGCCAGCAGCTTAGCGGGCAGCCAATCACCCCTCCACTTT,CASSLAGSQSPLHF
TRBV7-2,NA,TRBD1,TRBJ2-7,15,TGTGCCAGCAGCTCTACAGGGGCGAGAAGCTACGAGCAGTACTTC,CASSSTGARSYEQYF
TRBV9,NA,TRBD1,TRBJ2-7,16,TGTGCCAGCAGCAGACGGCCGGGACAGGGAACCTACGAGCAGTACTTC,CASSRRPGQGTYEQYF
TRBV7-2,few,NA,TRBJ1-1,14,TGTGCCAGCAGCTTAATAACAGGGAACACTGAAGCTTTCTTT,CASSLITGNTEAFF
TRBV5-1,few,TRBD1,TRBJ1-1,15,TGCGCCAGCGAAACCTCAGGGGGCAGTGGGACTGAAGCTTTCTTT,CASETSGGSGTEAFF
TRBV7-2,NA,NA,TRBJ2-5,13,TGTGCCAGCAGCGTACAACAGGGCTGGGAGCAGTACTTC,CASSVQQGWEQYF
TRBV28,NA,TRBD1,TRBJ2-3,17,TGTGCCAGCAGTGCAAGACAGGGGGTGAGGGGCACAGATACGCAGTATTTT,CASSARQGVRGTDTQYF
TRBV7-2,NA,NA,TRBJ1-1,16,TGTGCCAGCAGCCCTAGAACCACAGGGTCGTACACTGAAGCCTTCTTT,CASSPRTTGSYTEAFF
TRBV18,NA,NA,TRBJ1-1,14,TGTGCCAGCTCACCAAGGGGAAGGGCCACTGAAGCTTTCTTT,CASSPRGRATEAFF
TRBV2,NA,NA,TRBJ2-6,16,TGTGCCAGCTCCCAGCAGGGCGGCTCTGGGGCCAACGTCCTGACTTTC,CASSQQGGSGANVLTF
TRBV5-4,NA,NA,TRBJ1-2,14,TGTGCCAGCAGCTTGGATCCTACCAAGCAAGGCTACACCTTC,CASSLDPTKQGYTF
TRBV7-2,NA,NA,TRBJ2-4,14,TGTGCCAGCAGTTTCGGAGGGAGCGAAAGCATTCAGTACTTC,CASSFGGSESIQYF
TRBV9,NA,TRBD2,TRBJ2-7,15,TGTGCCAGCAGCCCCCTAGGGACTAGCTCCTACGAGCAGTACTTC,CASSPLGTSSYEQYF
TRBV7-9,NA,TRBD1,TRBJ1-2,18,TGTGCCAGCAGCTTAACTTCGCCGACAGGGGGTGAATTCTATGGCTACACCTTC,CASSLTSPTGGEFYGYTF
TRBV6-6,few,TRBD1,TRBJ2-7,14,TGTGCCAGCAGTCACGACAGGGACTCCTACGAGCAGTACTTC,CASSHDRDSYEQYF
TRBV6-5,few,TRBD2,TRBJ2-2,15,TGTGCCAGCAGTTGGGCGGGGGGAATTGCCGGGGAGCTGTTTTTT,CASSWAGGIAGELFF
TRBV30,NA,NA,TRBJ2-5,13,TGTGCCTGGAGTGCGTCAGTTTCAGAGACCCAGTACTTC,CAWSASVSETQYF
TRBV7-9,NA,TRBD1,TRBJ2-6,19,TGTGCCAGCAGCTTGGTACCGGGACAGGGAATCTCTGGGGCCAACGTCCTGACTTTC,CASSLVPGQGISGANVLTF
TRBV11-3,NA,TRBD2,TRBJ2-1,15,TGTGCCAGCAGCTCCTATTCGGCGGGGGGAAATGAGCAGTTCTTC,CASSSYSAGGNEQFF
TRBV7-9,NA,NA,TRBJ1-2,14,TGTGCCAGCAGCTTACCAGGGGCGGACTATGGCTACACCTTC,CASSLPGADYGYTF
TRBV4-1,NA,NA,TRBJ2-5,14,TGCGCCAGCAGCCAAACTGGACAGCAAGAGACCCAGTACTTC,CASSQTGQQETQYF
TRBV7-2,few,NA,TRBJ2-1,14,TGTGCCAGCAGCTTAGCGGGGCGGGGGCATGAGCAGTTCTTC,CASSLAGRGHEQFF
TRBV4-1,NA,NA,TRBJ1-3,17,TGCGCCAGCAGCCAAGACGAGCCACAGGGAGTGAGAAACACCATATATTTT,CASSQDEPQGVRNTIYF
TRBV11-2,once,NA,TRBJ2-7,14,TGTGCCAGCAGCTTGCCCGGTACGCAGGGGAGGCAGTACTTC,CASSLPGTQGRQYF
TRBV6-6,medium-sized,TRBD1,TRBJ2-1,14,TGTGCCAGCAGCCTAGACAGGGTCGGCAATGAGCAGTTCTTC,CASSLDRVGNEQFF
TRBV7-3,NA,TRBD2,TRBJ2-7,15,TGTGCCAGCAGCTTAATGGGAGGGGCTACCTACGAGCAGTACTTC,CASSLMGGATYEQYF
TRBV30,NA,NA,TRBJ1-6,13,TGTGCCTGGAGTAAGAGGATGATTCGGGCCCTCCACTTT,CAWSKRMIRALHF
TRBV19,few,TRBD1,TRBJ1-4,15,TGTGCCAGTAGTATCTGGGGACAGGGCAGTGAAAAACTGTTTTTT,CASSIWGQGSEKLFF
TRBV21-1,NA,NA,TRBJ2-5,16,TGTGCCAGCAGCAAAGATAGCGGGAGGGGTCAAGAGACCCAGTACTTC,CASSKDSGRGQETQYF
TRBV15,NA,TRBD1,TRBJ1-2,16,TGTGCCACCAGCGAAGACAGGGGAGTACCCAACTATGGCTACACCTTC,CATSEDRGVPNYGYTF
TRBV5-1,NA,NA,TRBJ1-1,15,TGCGCCAGCAGCTTGGTGGGGGGGGCAAGGGCTGAAGCTTTCTTT,CASSLVGGARAEAFF
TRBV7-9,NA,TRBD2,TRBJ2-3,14,TGTGCCAGCTTGACTAGCGGGGCCCCAGGTACGCAGTATTTT,CASLTSGAPGTQYF
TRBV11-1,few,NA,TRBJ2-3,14,TGTGCCAGCAGCCAAAGCGTCCGGGAACGAGGGCAGTATTTT,CASSQSVRERGQYF
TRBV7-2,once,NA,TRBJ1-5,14,TGTGCCAGCAGCTTAGGGTGGGCCAATCAGCCCCAGCATTTT,CASSLGWANQPQHF
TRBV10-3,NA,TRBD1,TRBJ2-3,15,TGTGCCATCAGTGACTGGGGACAGGGGGCAGATACGCAGTATTTT,CAISDWGQGADTQYF
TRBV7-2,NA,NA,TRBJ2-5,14,TGTGCCAGCAGCTTAGCGGGGCGCTGGGATGTCCAGTACTTC,CASSLAGRWDVQYF
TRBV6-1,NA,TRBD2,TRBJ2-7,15,TGTGCCAGCAGTGAAGTGGCTAGCGGGAGATTAGGGCAGTACTTC,CASSEVASGRLGQYF
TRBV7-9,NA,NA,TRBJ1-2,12,TGTGCCAGCAGCGCACAGGGCTATGGCTACACCTTC,CASSAQGYGYTF
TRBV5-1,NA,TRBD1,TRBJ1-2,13,TGCGCCAGCGGGACAGGCTCAAAGTATGGCTACACCTTC,CASGTGSKYGYTF
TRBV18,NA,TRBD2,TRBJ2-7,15,TGTGCCAGCTCACCCAGCGGGGGTGCAACCTACGAGCAGTACTTC,CASSPSGGATYEQYF